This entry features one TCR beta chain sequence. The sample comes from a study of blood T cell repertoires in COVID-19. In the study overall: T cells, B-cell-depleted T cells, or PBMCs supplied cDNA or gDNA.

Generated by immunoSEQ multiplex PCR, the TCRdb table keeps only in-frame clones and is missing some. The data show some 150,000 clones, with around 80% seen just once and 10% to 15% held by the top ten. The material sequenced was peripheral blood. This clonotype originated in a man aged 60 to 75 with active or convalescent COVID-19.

This CDR3 reads CASGSSPHTGELFF. CDR3 nucleotide sequence: TGTGCCAGCGGATCTAGTCCTCACACCGGGGAGCTGTTTTTT. This chain connects TRBV7-3 to TRBJ2-2, with no clear D. The CDR3 extends over 14 amino acids. CDR1 and CDR2 from the germline V gene are SGHTA and FQGTGA. V was shortened by 8 bases and J by 3 bases, with 13 bases between the two germline ends.